This T cell receptor (beta chain) emerged from a study of blood T cell repertoires in COVID-19. Overall study: PBMCs, B-cell-depleted T cells, or T cells were the source of the cDNA or gDNA that made up the material.

Participants were aged roughly 18 to 89 years from roughly 25 US areas. Donors were grouped by their self-reported clinical history. Between the trimmed V and J ends, which lost 1 base and 1 base, there was a span of 4 bases. Germline CDR1 reads MNHEY; CDR2 reads SVGEGT. This CDR3 is built from 13 residues. Libraries were prepared by immunoSEQ multiplex PCR; TCRdb keeps only in-frame clonotypes and omits some of them. The sample records 150,000 to 200,000 clones, more than 85% being singletons. The sample consisted of PBMCs or T cells enriched from blood (not recorded which). V gene TRBV6-2 or TRBV6-3 combines with J gene TRBJ1-1; D not certain. The receptor was isolated from a human donor with acute COVID-19. The donor label of this sample is uncertain. CDR3 sequence reads: CASSYLENTEAFF. The CDR3 region has the DNA TGTGCCAGCAGTTACTTAGAGAACACTGAAGCTTTCTTT.